This T cell receptor (beta chain) was documented in a study of blood T cell repertoires in COVID-19. Study as a whole: Samples of COVID-19 (acute and convalescent) were obtained from the United States, Italy and Spain. In each case, the material was cDNA or gDNA derived from T cells, B-cell-depleted T cells, or PBMCs.

Source study methods: Amplified reference gene primers provided the basis for estimating nucleated cell counts. Assay: immunoSEQ multiplex PCR; the TCRdb copy retains only in-frame clones and omits some. V and J calls and clone size come straight from that table; D and trimming were deduced from the DNA. The data show roughly 100,000 clones, approximately 88% seen once. CDR3 length: 18 amino acids. V shed 5 bases and J 0 bases; nucleotides not matched to a gene: 12. Germline CDR1 reads SEHNR; CDR2 reads FQNEAQ (reference sequence). This clonotype originated in a human donor in a cohort sampled during active COVID-19. This sequence joins TRBV7-9 and TRBJ2-4; the match to TRBD2 covers 8 bases. The sample comprised peripheral blood. The CDR3 sequence is CASSPRVAGPLAKNIQYF. CDR3 coding DNA: TGTGCCAGCAGCCCTCGGGTAGCGGGGCCACTAGCCAAAAACATTCAGTACTTC.